A single sample gave rise to the 9 T cell receptor beta chains below, sequenced in a study of shared clonotypes between healthy human individuals. TCRdb keeps only in-frame clones here, not all; method: immunoSEQ multiplex PCR. The profile shows around 550,000 clones, approximately 95% of them singletons. Naive CD8 cells, CD45RO-negative and positively selected for CCR7, excluded terminally differentiated effector memory CD45RA+ cells. Sequenced input: naive CD8+ T cells sorted from blood. The source is a woman aged 30 to 39 in good health.

Turning to this clone: At the DNA level, this CDR3 is encoded by other sequences in the same sample as well. The chain is built from TRBV19 and TRBJ2-1, with D unclear. CDR1 is LNHDA, CDR2 SQIVND, per germline (reference sequence). The ends were cut back, 3 bases at V and 2 bases at J, with 11 bases in the middle. This CDR3 is 15 amino acids long. CDR3 sequence: CASSIGGSTYNEQFF. The CDR3 DNA reads as TGTGCCAGTAGTATCGGCGGCTCCACCTACAATGAGCAGTTCTTC.

The chain joins TRBV15 to TRBJ1-1, with a weak D call TRBD1 (5 bases). Germline V gives CDR1 LNHNV, CDR2 YYDKDF (reference sequence). The length of the CDR3 is 14 residues. V dropped 5 bases and J dropped 4 bases, with 14 bases sitting between them. The CDR3 coding sequence is TGTGCCACCAGCGGGAGTGGGGGAGGCACTGAAGCTTTCTTT. Translated: CATSGSGGGTEAFF.

The chain carries TRBV30 and TRBJ2-5, with 7 bases lining up with TRBD1. The better agreement between TRBJ2-7 and the DNA end casts doubt on the J call. CDR3 length: 15 residues. Germline CDR1 GTSNPN, CDR2 SVGIG (reference sequence). CDR3 sequence (DNA): TGTGCCTGGAAAACCCCACAGGGGCCCCCCTACGAGCAGTACTTC. Protein sequence: CAWKTPQGPPYEQYF.

The chain recombines TRBV9 with TRBJ2-7; 9 bases align to TRBD2. V trimming: 2 bases; J trimming: 5 bases; junction bases outside the gene matches: 8. The CDR3 sequence is 15 residues long. CDR1 is SGDLS and CDR2 is YYNGEE in the germline V gene. This chain's CDR3 is CASSVFGTSFHEQYF. The CDR3 bases are TGTGCCAGCAGCGTTTTCGGGACTAGCTTCCACGAGCAGTACTTC. The whole variable domain, filled in from reference TRBV9 and TRBJ2-7, reads DSGVTQTPKHLITATGQRVTLRCSPRSGDLSVYWYQQSLDQGLQFLIQYYNGEERAKGNILERFSAQQFPDLHSELNLSSLELGDSALYFCASSVFGTSFHEQYFGPGTRLTVT.

This chain uses TRBV29-1 with TRBJ1-2, with D hard to call. CDR1 is SQVTM, CDR2 ANQGSEA, per germline. The CDR3 loop spans 13 amino acids. Trimming shortened V by 3 bases and J by 4 bases, and 12 bases separated the two germline ends. CDR3 nucleotide sequence: TGCAGCGTTGAGTCAGGCAAGATCTATGGCTACACCTTC. Protein product: CSVESGKIYGYTF. The variable domain in full, with the rest retrieved from reference TRBV29-1 and TRBJ1-2, is SAVISQKPSRDICQRGTSLTIQCQVDSQVTMMFWYRQQPGQSLTLIATANQGSEATYESGFVIDKFPISRPNLTFSTLTVSNMSPEDSSIYLCSVESGKIYGYTFGSGTRLTVV.

This clone was observed once. The chain is built from TRBV25-1 and TRBJ1-1, with a tentative D call TRBD1 (5 bases). V was pared by 6 bases and J by 2 bases, with 10 bases between. CDR1 is MGHDK, CDR2 SYGVNS, per germline. CDR3 size: 13 residues. Here the CDR3 reads CASSPGHNTEAFF. In nucleotides, the CDR3 is TGTGCCAGCAGCCCCGGACATAACACTGAAGCTTTCTTT.

The chain is built from TRBV14 and TRBJ2-7; D not resolved. Trimming stripped 0 bases from V and 5 bases from J, with 14 bases between. The length of the CDR3 is 15 residues. In germline, CDR1 is SGHDN, CDR2 FVKESK. CDR3 bases: TGTGCCAGCAGCCAAGAAGGGCCCCAGGCCCACGAGCAGTACTTC. It yields the protein CASSQEGPQAHEQYF. Full variable domain (missing parts from reference TRBV14 and TRBJ2-7): EAGVTQFPSHSVIEKGQTVTLRCDPISGHDNLYWYRRVMGKEIKFLLHFVKESKQDESGMPNNRFLAERTGGTYSTLKVQPAELEDSGVYFCASSQEGPQAHEQYFGPGTRLTVT.

The chain joins TRBV6-1 to TRBJ1-2; TRBD1 aligns across 10 bases. J lost 1 base, V lost 6 bases, and 2 bases had no gene match. CDR1 and CDR2 from the germline V gene are MNHNS and SASEGT. The CDR3 has 14 residues. This chain's CDR3 is CASRWTGGNYGYTF. The CDR3, as DNA: TGTGCCAGCAGGTGGACAGGGGGTAACTATGGCTACACCTTC.

This clone was seen a single time. The chain couples TRBV7-6 to TRBJ2-1; 10 positions agree with TRBD1. The CDR3 is 13 residues long. Trimming took 5 bases from V and 9 from J; bases not matched to a gene: 4. Looked up from germline, CDR1 is SGHVS and CDR2 is FNYEAQ. CDR3 region: CASSTGQGIEQFF. The CDR3 DNA reads TGTGCCAGCAGCACGGGACAGGGGATTGAGCAGTTCTTC.